Each of the 14 T cell receptor beta chains below was sequenced from the same sample in a study of neurological immune-mediated disorders. TCRdb reprocessed the 5' RACE reads with MiXCR, giving one entry per CDR3 protein. Of roughly 30,000 distinct CDR3 sequences listed, under 30% are singletons. Sequencing was carried out using CD4+ T cells from blood. These receptor sequences come from a man aged 50-60 years with HTLV-1-associated myelopathy (HAM/TSP).

This clonotype was seen at least ten times. The chain combines TRBV7-9 with TRBJ1-1; D remains ambiguous. In germline, CDR1 is SEHNR, CDR2 FQNEAQ (reference sequence). V lost 5 bases and J 3 bases, leaving 19 bases between the germline ends. The CDR3 has 16 amino acids. CDR3 in amino acids: CASSHPYGGSHTEAFF. CDR3 DNA sequence: TGTGCCAGCAGCCACCCCTACGGAGGTTCCCACACTGAAGCTTTCTTT.

As DNA, the CDR3 is TGTGCCAGCAGCCCGAGGACAGGGCCGGCAGATACGCAGTATTTT. Its translation is CASSPRTGPADTQYF. The chain is built from TRBV7-9 and TRBJ2-3, with TRBD1 matching 8 bases. V shed 5 bases and J 4 bases; nucleotides not matched to a gene: 8. The CDR3 contains 15 residues. Germline V lookup: CDR1 SEHNR, CDR2 FQNEAQ (reference sequence).

The table lists this clonotype with many counts. The V and J genes are TRBV7-2 and TRBJ1-2; no reliable D call. The CDR3 length is 14 residues. V lost 5 bases and J 8 bases, leaving 18 bases between the germline ends. Looked up from germline, CDR1 is SGHTA and CDR2 is FQGNSA. CDR3 DNA sequence: TGTGCCAGCAGCCCCTTCGATATGGGCCGGGGCTACACCTTC. Its protein is CASSPFDMGRGYTF.

This clonotype was seen a handful of times. This chain uses TRBV7-2 with TRBJ1-4, with TRBD1 matching 7 bases. V dropped 5 bases and J dropped 4; count of bases not matched to a gene: 7. CDR3 length: 15 residues. Germline V lookup: CDR1 SGHTA, CDR2 FQGNSA. The CDR3 sequence is CASSVLGTDNEKLFF. CDR3 nucleotides: TGTGCCAGCAGCGTGCTCGGGACAGATAATGAAAAACTGTTTTTT.

Ten or more counts support this clonotype. This chain joins TRBV18 and TRBJ2-1; no firm D call. The CDR3 consists of 12 residues. The ends were cut back, 2 bases at V and 6 bases at J, with 5 bases in the middle. Per germline, CDR1 KGHSH and CDR2 LQKENI. CDR3 nucleotides: TGTGCCAGCTCACCAGTATTCAATGAGCAGTTCTTC. Protein product: CASSPVFNEQFF.

At least ten counts were recorded for this clonotype. The J gene is TRBJ2-3, the V gene TRBV20-1, with D perhaps assigned TRBD1 or TRBD2 (6 bases each). Germline V gene sequence: CDR1 DFQATT, CDR2 SNEGSKA (reference sequence). V was pared by 5 bases and J by 2 bases, with 14 bases between. The CDR3 is 14 amino acids. The CDR3 DNA reads TGCAGTGCTGCCTTTCGGGGGCACACAGATACGCAGTATTTT. Its protein is CSAAFRGHTDTQYF.

This clonotype appeared many times. This chain connects TRBV20-1 to TRBJ1-1; no clear D gene. With 5 bases removed from V and 0 bases from J, the gap between germline ends came to 4 bases. Germline values: CDR1 DFQATT, CDR2 SNEGSKA (reference sequence). The CDR3 contains 11 residues. CDR3 sequence (DNA): TGCAGTGCTGTTATGAACACTGAAGCTTTCTTT. It yields the protein CSAVMNTEAFF.

This clonotype was seen many times. J is TRBJ1-1 and V is TRBV18; D is unclear. The CDR3 is 13 amino acids. Between the trimmed V and J ends, which lost 2 bases and 4 bases, there was a span of 8 bases. Germline V gene sequence: CDR1 KGHSH, CDR2 LQKENI. As DNA, the CDR3 is TGTGCCAGCTCACCAGTGGACGGCACTGAAGCTTTCTTT. Translating gives CASSPVDGTEAFF.

Notes on this clonotype: One junction end disagrees with the germline gene, perhaps due to a read error. The chain couples TRBV5-1 to TRBJ1-1, with D unclear. The CDR3 runs 16 residues. CDR1 is SGHRS and CDR2 is YFSETQ in the germline V gene. The CDR3 DNA follows: TGCGCAAGAAGCTTGGAGGATGGATTAGCGAACGCTGAAGCTTTCTTT. This translates into CARSLEDGLANAEAFF.

This clonotype was picked up many times. The chain recombines TRBV24-1 with TRBJ2-5; perhaps TRBD2 as D (5 bases). Trimming removed 4 bases from V and 5 bases from J, with 13 bases in between. This CDR3 contains 14 residues. Germline CDR1 is KGHDR and CDR2 is SFDVKD. DNA of the CDR3: TGTGCCACCAGTGACCGGACTTATCAGGAGACCCAGTACTTC. Residues: CATSDRTYQETQYF.

CDR3 in amino acids: CASRGTSVRREQFF. The CDR3 nucleotides read TGTGCCAGCAGGGGGACTAGCGTCCGGCGTGAGCAGTTCTTC. V usage is TRBV7-2 and J usage is TRBJ2-1; 10 bases are shared with TRBD2. CDR1 and CDR2 (germline): SGHTA, FQGNSA. The CDR3 is 14 residues long. The J segment lost 9 bases and the V segment lost 6 bases, leaving 8 bases of the junction unmatched.

This clonotype was detected many times. V is TRBV18 and J is TRBJ1-6, with 8 bases lining up with TRBD1. CDR1 is KGHSH and CDR2 is LQKENI in the germline V gene. The CDR3 covers 15 residues. V was clipped by 5 bases and J by 7 bases; unmatched bases: 7. The CDR3 coding sequence is TGTGCCAGCTCATCTACGGGACAGGTCAATTCACCCCTCCACTTT. It is translated as CASSSTGQVNSPLHF. Looking up the rest from reference TRBV18 and TRBJ1-6 gives the full variable domain: NAGVMQNPRHLVRRRGQEARLRCSPMKGHSHVYWYRQLPEEGLKFMVYLQKENIIDESGMPKERFSAEFPKEGPSILRIQQVVRGDSAAYFCASSSTGQVNSPLHFGNGTRLTVT.

To note about this clonotype: Being one base from a much bigger clone, this may be a read error. This chain links TRBV18 with TRBJ1-2, with D hard to call. The V and J ends lost 3 bases and 7 bases respectively, with 12 bases between them. Germline V CDR1 and CDR2: KGHSH, LQKENI. The CDR3 contains 13 residues. DNA of the CDR3: TGTGCCAGCTCACCGGGATTGAAGATTGGCTACACCTTC. This translates into CASSPGLKIGYTF. Full variable domain (remainder filled in from reference TRBV18 and TRBJ1-2): NAGVMQNPRHLVRRRGQEARLRCSPMKGHSHVYWYRQLPEEGLKFMVYLQKENIIDESGMPKERFSAEFPKEGPSILRIQQVVRGDSAAYFCASSPGLKIGYTFGSGTRLTVV.

This clonotype was seen ten or more times. This chain connects TRBV7-2 to TRBJ2-7, with a weak D call TRBD1 (5 bases). Germline assignment: CDR1 SGHTA and CDR2 FQGNSA. This CDR3 has 12 residues. V lost 5 bases to trimming and J lost 6 bases, with 11 bases between them. In nucleotides, the CDR3 is TGTGCCAGCAGCCTCTTAGGGGTCGAGCAGTACTTC. Translation: CASSLLGVEQYF.